A single sample is the source of the 14 T cell receptor beta chains below, sequenced in a study of cytotoxic CD8 clonotypes in ibrutinib-treated CLL. Assay: immunoSEQ multiplex PCR; the TCRdb copy retains only in-frame clones and omits some. In the table there are approximately 280,000 clones, 70% to 80% of which are singletons. The starting material was PBMCs, obtained at disease progression, from a patient treated with ibrutinib. The receptor set was obtained from a human donor with chronic lymphocytic leukemia.

This chain's CDR3 is CASSRLGLADTYEQYF. The CDR3, as DNA: TGTGCCAGCAGCCGCCTGGGCCTAGCGGACACCTACGAGCAGTACTTC. This chain joins TRBV7-9 and TRBJ2-7, with 7 bases matching TRBD2. CDR3 length: 16 amino acids. J gave up 2 bases and V 5 bases, and 12 bases lay outside the gene matches. Germline V gives CDR1 SEHNR, CDR2 FQNEAQ (reference sequence).

This clone occurred a few times. V usage is TRBV9 and J usage is TRBJ2-1, with TRBD1 matching over 7 bases. CDR1 is SGDLS, CDR2 YYNGEE, per germline. V shed 0 bases and J 6 bases; nucleotides not matched to a gene: 9. The CDR3 is 16 amino acids. In DNA form, the CDR3 reads TGTGCCAGCAGCGTAGACAGGGGCAATCGACGCAATGAGCAGTTCTTC. Protein: CASSVDRGNRRNEQFF.

This clone was counted once. The chain combines TRBV11-3 with TRBJ2-3, with D perhaps TRBD2 (5 bases). This CDR3 has 13 residues. The V and J ends lost 5 bases and 6 bases respectively, with 12 bases between them. Germline CDR1 is SGHNT and CDR2 is YENEEA. The CDR3 here is CASSPSPLDTQYF. For the CDR3, the DNA is TGTGCCAGCAGCCCTAGCCCCCTGGATACGCAGTATTTT.

The chain couples TRBV11-3 to TRBJ2-5; 11 bases are shared with TRBD2. The CDR3 runs to 13 residues. V lost 4 bases and J lost 7; bases outside the gene matches: 2. Germline CDR1 and CDR2: SGHNT and YENEEA. The CDR3 region is CASSSTSGGTQYF. The DNA of the CDR3 is TGTGCCAGCAGCTCAACTAGCGGGGGGACCCAGTACTTC.

The chain carries TRBV11-2 and TRBJ1-1; no definite D call. V gave up 3 bases and J gave up 7 bases, with 15 bases separating them. This CDR3 is 14 amino acids long. Germline assignment: CDR1 SGHAT and CDR2 FQNNGV. CDR3 region: CASSLAQTVNEAFF. The CDR3 DNA sequence: TGTGCCAGCAGCTTGGCACAGACCGTTAATGAAGCTTTCTTT.

The V and J genes are TRBV7-2 and TRBJ2-3; TRBD1 matches at 7 bases. J was trimmed by 0 bases and V by 6 bases; bases with no gene match: 9. The CDR3 consists of 16 residues. CDR1 is SGHTA and CDR2 is FQGNSA in the germline V gene. CDR3 residues: CASRVTGLLSTDTQYF. The DNA for the CDR3 is TGTGCCAGCAGAGTGACAGGGCTCCTTAGCACAGATACGCAGTATTTT.

The genes are TRBV9 and TRBJ2-7; D perhaps matches TRBD1 (6 bases). Germline lookup yields CDR1 SGDLS and CDR2 YYNGEE. With 4 bases removed from V and 7 bases from J, the gap between germline ends came to 18 bases. CDR3 length: 14 residues. The CDR3 coding sequence is TGTGCCAGCAGCCACCGTGGGGGCCTAGGAGAGCAGTACTTC. It is translated as CASSHRGGLGEQYF.

The rearrangement links TRBV4-1 to TRBJ2-7, with 11 positions matching TRBD2. V lost 1 base, J lost 7 bases, and 9 bases stayed unmatched. The CDR3 covers 16 residues. The germline V gene encodes CDR1 MGHRA and CDR2 YSYEKL. CDR3 nucleotides: TGCGCCAGCAGCCAAGGGCTCATAGCGGGAGGGGGGGAGCAGTACTTC. It specifies CASSQGLIAGGGEQYF.

As concerns this clone: This may be a read error, as it is one base from a much larger clone. This chain uses TRBV20-1 with TRBJ2-3; D remains unclear. Between the trimmed V and J ends, which lost 2 bases and 2 bases, there was a span of 2 bases. CDR3 size: 11 residues. Germline-derived CDR1 and CDR2 are DFQATT and SNEGSKA (reference sequence). CDR3 DNA sequence: TGCAGTGCTAGACACACAGATACGCAGTATTTT. This gives the protein CSARHTDTQYF.

This chain uses TRBV7-8 with TRBJ2-7; maybe TRBD1 (6 bases). Germline V gives CDR1 SGHVS, CDR2 FQNEAQ. CDR3 length: 14 amino acids. The V end lost 1 base, the J end lost 5 bases, and 12 bases lay between the germline ends. This chain's CDR3 is CASSLDRVRNEQYF. The CDR3 nucleotides are TGTGCCAGCAGCTTAGACAGGGTGAGGAACGAGCAGTACTTC. Complete variable domain (other parts from reference TRBV7-8 and TRBJ2-7): GAGVSQSPRYKVAKRGQDVALRCDPISGHVSLFWYQQALGQGPEFLTYFQNEAQLDKSGLPSDRFFAERPEGSVSTLKIQRTQQEDSAVYLCASSLDRVRNEQYFGPGTRLTVT.

This clone was seen a few times. The chain carries TRBV7-9 and TRBJ1-2; tentatively, D is TRBD1 (6 bases). Per germline, CDR1 SEHNR and CDR2 FQNEAQ (reference sequence). V lost 5 bases to trimming and J lost 3 bases, with 13 bases between them. This CDR3 region has 14 residues. CDR3 bases: TGTGCCAGCAGCCGGGTGACAGGAGACTATGGCTACACCTTC. Amino acids: CASSRVTGDYGYTF. Combining the CDR3 with reference TRBV7-9 and TRBJ1-2 gives the whole variable domain DTGVSQNPRHKITKRGQNVTFRCDPISEHNRLYWYRQTLGQGPEFLTYFQNEAQLEKSRLLSDRFSAERPKGSFSTLEIQRTEQGDSAMYLCASSRVTGDYGYTFGSGTRLTVV.

The chain carries TRBV18 and TRBJ2-7, with D perhaps being TRBD1 or TRBD2 (5 bases each). CDR1 and CDR2 from the germline V gene are KGHSH and LQKENI. This CDR3 has 15 amino acids. V dropped 4 bases and J dropped 5 bases, with 18 bases sitting between them. DNA for the CDR3: TGTGCCAGCTCACTGGGGACGACCTGGGCTCACGAGCAGTACTTC. Protein: CASSLGTTWAHEQYF.

The chain carries TRBV29-1 and TRBJ2-1; TRBD2 aligns across 10 bases. J lost 3 bases, V lost 1 base, and 3 bases had no gene match. This CDR3 comprises 15 residues. CDR1 is SQVTM, CDR2 ANQGSEA, per germline. The CDR3 nucleotides read TGCAGCGTTGAAGGGAGCGGGGGGGTCTACAATGAGCAGTTCTTC. Translated, it gives CSVEGSGGVYNEQFF.

This clone was found a few times. The V and J genes are TRBV19 and TRBJ1-1; D gene ambiguous. The germline CDR1 and CDR2 sequences are LNHDA and SQIVND (reference sequence). Trimming shortened V by 1 base and J by 7 bases, and 19 bases separated the two germline ends. The CDR3 covers 16 residues. The CDR3 coding sequence is TGTGCCAGTAGTATAGGGGCAGGATATAAAAGTCTTGAAGCTTTCTTT. This encodes CASSIGAGYKSLEAFF.